A single TCR beta chain is shown here with its context. The data are from a study of blood T cell repertoires in COVID-19. Across the whole study: Samples taken during acute and convalescent COVID-19 were collected in the United States, Italy and Spain. Nucleic acid was either cDNA or gDNA, and it came from T cells, B-cell-depleted T cells, or PBMCs.

As originally analysed: How many nucleated cells were present was estimated from reference gene primer amplification. Assay used: immunoSEQ multiplex PCR; TCRdb lists only in-frame clones, some missing. V and J calls and clone size are those listed in that table; D and trimming were worked out from the DNA. The sample contains roughly 24,000 clones, 89% of which appear only once. The germline V gene has CDR1 SNHLY and CDR2 FYNNEI. Losses at the gene ends were 3 bases for V and 4 bases for J; bases not matched to a gene: 10. The CDR3 runs to 17 residues. The sequenced material came from peripheral blood. The chain joins TRBV2 to TRBJ2-2, with 8 bases fitting TRBD1. This clonotype was sampled from a woman between 65 and 79 years old with active COVID-19. In DNA form, the CDR3 reads TGTGCCAGCAGTGAGACAGGGGTCAACCAATTCACCGGGGAGCTGTTTTTT. Amino acid sequence: CASSETGVNQFTGELFF.